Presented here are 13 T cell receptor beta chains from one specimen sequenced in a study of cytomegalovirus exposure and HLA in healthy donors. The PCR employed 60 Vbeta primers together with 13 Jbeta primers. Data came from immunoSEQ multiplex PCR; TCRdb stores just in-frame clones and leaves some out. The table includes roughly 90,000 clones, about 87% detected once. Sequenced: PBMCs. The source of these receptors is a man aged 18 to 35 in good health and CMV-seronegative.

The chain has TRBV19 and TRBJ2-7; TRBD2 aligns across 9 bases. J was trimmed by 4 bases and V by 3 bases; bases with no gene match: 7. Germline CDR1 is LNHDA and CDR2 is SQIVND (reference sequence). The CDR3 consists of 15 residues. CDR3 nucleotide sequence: TGTGCCAGTAGTATCATAGCGGGAGTCGGGTACGAGCAGTACTTC. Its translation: CASSIIAGVGYEQYF.

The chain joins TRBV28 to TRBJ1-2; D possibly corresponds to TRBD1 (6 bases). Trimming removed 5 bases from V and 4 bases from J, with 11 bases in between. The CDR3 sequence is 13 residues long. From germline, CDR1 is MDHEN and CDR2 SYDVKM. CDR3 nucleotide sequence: TGTGCCAGCAGTCCACAGGGTTTCTATGGCTACACCTTC. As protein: CASSPQGFYGYTF.

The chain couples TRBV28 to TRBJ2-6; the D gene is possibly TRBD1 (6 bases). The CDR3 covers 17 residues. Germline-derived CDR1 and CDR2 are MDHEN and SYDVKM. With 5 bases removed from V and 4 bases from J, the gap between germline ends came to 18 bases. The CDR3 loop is CASSDTLGGSGANVLTF. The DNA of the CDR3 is TGTGCCAGCAGTGACACTCTAGGGGGTTCAGGGGCCAACGTCCTGACTTTC.

CDR3 protein: CASSYRPGDYGYTF. The DNA of the CDR3 is TGTGCCAGCAGTTACCGTCCCGGAGACTATGGCTACACCTTC. The V gene is TRBV6-5, the J gene TRBJ1-2, with no clear D. CDR1 is MNHEY, CDR2 SVGAGI, per germline. This CDR3 is built from 14 residues. Trimming took 2 bases from V and 3 from J, leaving 10 bases between them.

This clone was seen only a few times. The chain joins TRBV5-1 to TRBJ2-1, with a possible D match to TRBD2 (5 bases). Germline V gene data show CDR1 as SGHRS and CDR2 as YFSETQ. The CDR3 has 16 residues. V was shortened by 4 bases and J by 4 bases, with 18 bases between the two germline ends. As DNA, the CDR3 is TGCGCCAGCAGCCCCACCCCGAGCGGTTTGTACAATGAGCAGTTCTTC. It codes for CASSPTPSGLYNEQFF.

Here the CDR3 DNA reads TGTGCCAGCAGCCCTGAACTAGTATTCTACAATGAGCAGTTCTTC. Protein: CASSPELVFYNEQFF. V and J are TRBV9 and TRBJ2-1; D is possibly TRBD2 (5 bases). Germline V gives CDR1 SGDLS, CDR2 YYNGEE. There are 15 residues in the CDR3. Deletions cut 4 bases from V and 3 bases from J, with 14 bases between.

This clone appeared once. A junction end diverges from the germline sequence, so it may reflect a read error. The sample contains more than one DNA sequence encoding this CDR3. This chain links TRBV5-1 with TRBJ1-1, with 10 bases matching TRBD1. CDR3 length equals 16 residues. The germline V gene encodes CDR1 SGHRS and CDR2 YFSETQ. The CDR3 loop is CASSLGQGYMNTEAFF. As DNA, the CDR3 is TGCGCCAGCAGCCTGGGACAGGGGTACATGAACACCGAAGCTTTCTTT.

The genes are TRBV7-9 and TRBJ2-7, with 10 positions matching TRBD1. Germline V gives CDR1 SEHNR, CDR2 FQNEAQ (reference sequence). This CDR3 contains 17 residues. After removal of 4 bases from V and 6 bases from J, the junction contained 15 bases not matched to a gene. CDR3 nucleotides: TGTGCCAGCAGCTCAACCTCCGGGACAGGGGAGGGAGTCGAGCAGTACTTC. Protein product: CASSSTSGTGEGVEQYF.

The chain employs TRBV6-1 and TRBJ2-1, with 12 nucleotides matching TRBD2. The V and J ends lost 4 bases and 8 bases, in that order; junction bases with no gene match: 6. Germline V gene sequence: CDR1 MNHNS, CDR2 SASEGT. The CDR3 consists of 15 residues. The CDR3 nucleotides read TGTGCCAGCAGTGGGCTAGCGGGAGGGCCCTATGAGCAGTTCTTC. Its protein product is CASSGLAGGPYEQFF.

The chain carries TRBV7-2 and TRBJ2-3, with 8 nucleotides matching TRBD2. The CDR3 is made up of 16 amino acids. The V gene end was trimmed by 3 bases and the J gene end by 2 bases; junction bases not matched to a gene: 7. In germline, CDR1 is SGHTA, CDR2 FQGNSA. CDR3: CASSFEVGRATDTQYF. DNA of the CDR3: TGTGCCAGCAGCTTCGAGGTCGGGAGGGCCACAGATACGCAGTATTTT.

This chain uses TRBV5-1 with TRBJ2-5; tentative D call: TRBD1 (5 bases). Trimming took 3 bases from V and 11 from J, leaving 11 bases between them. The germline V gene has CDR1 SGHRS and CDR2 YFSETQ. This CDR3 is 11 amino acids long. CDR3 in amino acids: CASSSQGFQYF. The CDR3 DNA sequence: TGCGCCAGCAGCTCCCAGGGTTTTCAGTACTTC.

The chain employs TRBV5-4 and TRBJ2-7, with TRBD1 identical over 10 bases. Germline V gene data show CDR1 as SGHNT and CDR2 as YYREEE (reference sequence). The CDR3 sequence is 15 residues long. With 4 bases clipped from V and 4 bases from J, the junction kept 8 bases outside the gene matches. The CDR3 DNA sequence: TGTGCCAGCAGCCCGGGACAGGGGAAGGCTTACGAGCAGTACTTC. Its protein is CASSPGQGKAYEQYF.

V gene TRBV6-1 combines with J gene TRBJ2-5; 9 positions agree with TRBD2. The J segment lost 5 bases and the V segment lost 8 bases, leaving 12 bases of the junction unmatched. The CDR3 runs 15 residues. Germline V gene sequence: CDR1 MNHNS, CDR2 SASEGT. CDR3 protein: CASGPGLAGQETQYF. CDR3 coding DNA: TGTGCCAGCGGCCCGGGGCTAGCGGGACAGGAGACCCAGTACTTC.